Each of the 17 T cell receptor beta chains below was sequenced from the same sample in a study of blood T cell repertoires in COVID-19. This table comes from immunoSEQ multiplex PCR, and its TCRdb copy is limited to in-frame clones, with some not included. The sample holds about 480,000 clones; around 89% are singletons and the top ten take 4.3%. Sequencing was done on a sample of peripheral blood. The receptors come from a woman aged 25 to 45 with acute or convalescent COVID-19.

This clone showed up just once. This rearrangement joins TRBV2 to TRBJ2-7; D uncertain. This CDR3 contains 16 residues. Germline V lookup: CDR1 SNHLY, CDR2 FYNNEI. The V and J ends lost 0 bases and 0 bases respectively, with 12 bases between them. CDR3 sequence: CASSEARSRPSYEQYF. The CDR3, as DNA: TGTGCCAGCAGTGAAGCGCGGAGTAGGCCCTCCTACGAGCAGTACTTC.

The DNA of the CDR3 is TGCGCCAGCAGCAAACGACTAGCGGGTTTCCCTTGGGAGCAGTTCTTC. It codes for CASSKRLAGFPWEQFF. The V call is TRBV5-1, the J call TRBJ2-1; 10 bases are shared with TRBD2. Germline lookup yields CDR1 SGHRS and CDR2 YFSETQ. V was clipped by 4 bases and J by 10 bases; unmatched bases: 14. CDR3 length: 16 residues.

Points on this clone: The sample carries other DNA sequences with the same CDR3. The CDR3, as DNA: TGTGCCACCAGTGACCCCAGGGTACAAGAGACCCAGTACTTC. Amino acids: CATSDPRVQETQYF. The chain links TRBV24-1 to TRBJ2-5, with D perhaps matching TRBD1 (5 bases). Germline V gene lookup returns CDR1 KGHDR and CDR2 SFDVKD. V gave up 4 bases and J gave up 2 bases, with 10 bases separating them. This CDR3 region has 14 residues.

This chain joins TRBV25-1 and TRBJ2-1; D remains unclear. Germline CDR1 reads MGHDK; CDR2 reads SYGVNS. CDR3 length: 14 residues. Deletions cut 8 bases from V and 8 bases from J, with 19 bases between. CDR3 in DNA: TGTGCCAGCGCGTCCAGCAGTAGCTTCGATGAGCAGTTCTTC. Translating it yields CASASSSSFDEQFF.

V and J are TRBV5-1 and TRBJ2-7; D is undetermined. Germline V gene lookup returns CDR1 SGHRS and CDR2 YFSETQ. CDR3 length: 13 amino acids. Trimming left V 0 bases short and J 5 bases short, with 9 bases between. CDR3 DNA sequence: TGCGCCAGCAGCTTGGTCAGTCACGACGAGCAGTACTTC. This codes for CASSLVSHDEQYF.

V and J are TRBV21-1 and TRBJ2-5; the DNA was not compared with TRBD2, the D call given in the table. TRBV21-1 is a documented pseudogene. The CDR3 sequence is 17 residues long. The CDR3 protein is CASSKVTSGGFGETQYF. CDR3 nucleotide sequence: TGTGCCAGCAGCAAAGTGACTAGCGGGGGGTTTGGCGAGACCCAGTACTTC.

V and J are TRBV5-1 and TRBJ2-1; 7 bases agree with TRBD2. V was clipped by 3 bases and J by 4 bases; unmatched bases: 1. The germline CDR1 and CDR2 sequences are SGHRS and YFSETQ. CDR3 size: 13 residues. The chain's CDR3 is CASSSSGYNEQFF. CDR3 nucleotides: TGCGCCAGCAGCTCTAGCGGTTACAATGAGCAGTTCTTC.

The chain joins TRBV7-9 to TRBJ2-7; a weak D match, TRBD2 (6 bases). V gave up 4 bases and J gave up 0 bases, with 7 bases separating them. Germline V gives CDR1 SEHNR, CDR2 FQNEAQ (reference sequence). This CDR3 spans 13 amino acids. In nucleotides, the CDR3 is TGTGCCAGCAGCTCGGGGGTCTCCTACGAGCAGTACTTC. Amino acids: CASSSGVSYEQYF.

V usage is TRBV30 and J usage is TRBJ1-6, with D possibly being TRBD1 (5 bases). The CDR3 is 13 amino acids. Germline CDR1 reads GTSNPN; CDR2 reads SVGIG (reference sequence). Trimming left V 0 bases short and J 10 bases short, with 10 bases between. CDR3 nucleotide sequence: TGTGCCTGGAGTGTACAGGAAGGGTCACCCCTCCACTTT. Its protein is CAWSVQEGSPLHF.

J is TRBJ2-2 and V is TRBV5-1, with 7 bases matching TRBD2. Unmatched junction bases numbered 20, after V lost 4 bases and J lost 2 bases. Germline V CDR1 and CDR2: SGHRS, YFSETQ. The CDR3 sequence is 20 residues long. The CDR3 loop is CASSPSPPSGTRTNTGELFF. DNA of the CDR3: TGCGCCAGCAGCCCCTCCCCCCCTAGCGGTACCAGAACTAACACCGGGGAGCTGTTTTTT.

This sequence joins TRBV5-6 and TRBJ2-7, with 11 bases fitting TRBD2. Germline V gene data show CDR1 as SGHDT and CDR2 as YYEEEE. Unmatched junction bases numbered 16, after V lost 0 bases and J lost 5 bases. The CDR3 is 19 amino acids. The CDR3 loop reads CASSLAVSLAGGTTDEQYF. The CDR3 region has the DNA TGTGCCAGCAGCTTGGCGGTCTCCCTAGCGGGGGGTACTACGGACGAGCAGTACTTC. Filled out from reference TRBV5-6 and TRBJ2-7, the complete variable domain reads DAGVTQSPTHLIKTRGQQVTLRCSPKSGHDTVSWYQQALGQGPQFIFQYYEEEERQRGNFPDRFSGHQFPNYSSELNVNALLLGDSALYLCASSLAVSLAGGTTDEQYFGPGTRLTVT.

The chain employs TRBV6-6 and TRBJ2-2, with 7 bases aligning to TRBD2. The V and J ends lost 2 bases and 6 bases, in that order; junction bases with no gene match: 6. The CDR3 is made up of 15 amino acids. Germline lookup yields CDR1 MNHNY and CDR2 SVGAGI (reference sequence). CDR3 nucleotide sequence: TGTGCCAGCAGTTACCAGCGGGGTAGGGCCGGGGAGCTGTTTTTT. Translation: CASSYQRGRAGELFF.

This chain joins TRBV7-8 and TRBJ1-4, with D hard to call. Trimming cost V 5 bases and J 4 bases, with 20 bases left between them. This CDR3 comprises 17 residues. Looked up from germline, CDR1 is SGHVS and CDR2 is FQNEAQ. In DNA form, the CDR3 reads TGTGCCAGCAGCAAGAATCCAGTTCTCTTCAGTAATGAAAAACTGTTTTTT. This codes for CASSKNPVLFSNEKLFF.

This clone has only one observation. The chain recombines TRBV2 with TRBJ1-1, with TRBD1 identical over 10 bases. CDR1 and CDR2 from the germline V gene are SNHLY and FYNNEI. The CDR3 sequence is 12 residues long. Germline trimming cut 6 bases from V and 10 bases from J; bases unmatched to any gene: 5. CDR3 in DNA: TGTGCCAGCAGGAGAAGGGACAGGGGAGCTTTCTTT. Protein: CASRRRDRGAFF.

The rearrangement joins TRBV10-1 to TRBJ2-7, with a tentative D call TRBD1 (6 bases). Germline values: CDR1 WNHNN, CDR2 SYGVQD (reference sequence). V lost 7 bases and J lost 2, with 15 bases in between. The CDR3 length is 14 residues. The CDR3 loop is CASTVLTGPYEQYF. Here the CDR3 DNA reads TGCGCCAGCACCGTATTGACAGGTCCCTACGAGCAGTACTTC.

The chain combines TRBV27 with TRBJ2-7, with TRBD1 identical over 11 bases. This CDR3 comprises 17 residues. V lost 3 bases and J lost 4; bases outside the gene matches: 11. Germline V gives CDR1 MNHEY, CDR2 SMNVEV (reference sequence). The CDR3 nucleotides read TGTGCCAGCAGTTTCCTCGGCCCGGGACAGGGGGTATACGAGCAGTACTTC. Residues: CASSFLGPGQGVYEQYF.

The CDR3 DNA follows: TGCGCCAGCTCCACACAGGGTGATGAGCAGTTCTTC. This encodes CASSTQGDEQFF. The chain joins TRBV5-1 to TRBJ2-1, with D possibly being TRBD1 (6 bases). Germline V gene lookup returns CDR1 SGHRS and CDR2 YFSETQ. The CDR3 length is 12 residues. V gave up 7 bases and J gave up 8 bases, with 13 bases separating them.